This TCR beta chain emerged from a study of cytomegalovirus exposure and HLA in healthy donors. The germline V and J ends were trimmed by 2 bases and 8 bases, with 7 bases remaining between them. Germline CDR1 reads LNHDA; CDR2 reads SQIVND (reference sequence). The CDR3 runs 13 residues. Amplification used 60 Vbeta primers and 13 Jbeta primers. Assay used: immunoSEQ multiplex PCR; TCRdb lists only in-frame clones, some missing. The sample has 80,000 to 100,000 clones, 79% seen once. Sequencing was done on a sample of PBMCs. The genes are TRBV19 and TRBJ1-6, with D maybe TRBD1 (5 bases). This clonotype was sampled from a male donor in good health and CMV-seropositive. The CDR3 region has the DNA TGTGCCAGTAGTATATCACAGGATTCACCCCTCCACTTT. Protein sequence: CASSISQDSPLHF.